Below, 18 T cell receptor beta chains from the same sample are listed, as sequenced in a study of response to subunit inactivated influenza vaccine. From the RT-PCR reads, TCRdb called clonotypes with MiXCR, one entry per CDR3 protein. The profile shows about 540,000 distinct CDR3 sequences, around 21% of them singletons. A further study also used this sample, focusing on T cells expressing NK-cell markers. Per that study: As the method of synthesis, 5'RACE template switching with UMIs yielded TCR beta cDNA.

The sequencing used CD4+ T cells sorted from PBMCs, collected about 13 days after vaccination. Receptors originate from a man aged 50 to 59 who received an inactivated influenza vaccine.

This chain connects TRBV20-1 to TRBJ2-7; D is unresolved. Trimming took off 7 bases at V and 0 bases at J, with 13 bases between the two ends. The CDR3 runs to 13 residues. Germline V gene sequence: CDR1 DFQATT, CDR2 SNEGSKA (reference sequence). The CDR3, as DNA: TGCAGTGGTTTGCTTGCCAGCTCCTACGAGCAGTACTTC. Translation: CSGLLASSYEQYF.

This clonotype was seen a handful of times. The chain links TRBV20-1 to TRBJ2-5; a weak D match, TRBD1 (6 bases). V was cut by 6 bases and J by 5 bases, with 13 bases left in between. The CDR3 totals 12 residues. CDR1 and CDR2 from the germline V gene are DFQATT and SNEGSKA (reference sequence). The CDR3 region has the DNA TGCAGTGCCGCTCTCAGGGGTGAGACCCAGTACTTC. Encoded protein: CSAALRGETQYF.

This clonotype came up a few times. This chain links TRBV29-1 with TRBJ2-2; 8 bases align to TRBD1. V lost 6 bases and J lost 3; bases outside the gene matches: 6. The CDR3 runs to 14 residues. The germline gives CDR1 SQVTM, CDR2 ANQGSEA. The CDR3 region is CSVDRGKHTGELFF. The CDR3 region has the DNA TGCAGCGTAGACAGGGGTAAACACACCGGGGAGCTGTTTTTT.

The chain uses TRBV30 and TRBJ2-6; D perhaps matches TRBD1 (6 bases). Trimming took 0 bases from V and 0 from J, leaving 18 bases between them. There are 19 residues in the CDR3. The germline gives CDR1 GTSNPN, CDR2 SVGIG (reference sequence). The CDR3 region has the DNA TGTGCCTGGAGTGTACTAGTGGCAGGGGCTTACTCTGGGGCCAACGTCCTGACTTTC. It codes for CAWSVLVAGAYSGANVLTF.

This clonotype has more than one count but fewer than ten. The chain links TRBV7-8 to TRBJ2-7, with D possibly being TRBD2 (6 bases). This CDR3 spans 12 amino acids. Per germline, CDR1 SGHVS and CDR2 FQNEAQ. Trimming pared 1 base from V and 8 bases from J, leaving 9 bases between. The DNA for the CDR3 is TGTGCCAGCAGCTTAGGGAGGGCTAAGCAGTACTTC. It specifies CASSLGRAKQYF.

V is TRBV27 and J is TRBJ1-6; a possible D gene is TRBD1 (6 bases). The CDR3 is 14 amino acids. The germline gives CDR1 MNHEY, CDR2 SMNVEV (reference sequence). Trimming pared 6 bases from V and 10 bases from J, leaving 16 bases between. The CDR3: CASSLRGGRSPLHF. CDR3 sequence (DNA): TGTGCCAGCAGCCTAAGGGGGGGCCGATCACCCCTCCACTTT.

There are a few counts of this clonotype. The chain employs TRBV4-1 and TRBJ1-2, with D tentatively TRBD1 (6 bases). V dropped 1 base and J dropped 8 bases, with 23 bases sitting between them. The CDR3 contains 17 residues. Germline V gene sequence: CDR1 MGHRA, CDR2 YSYEKL. CDR3 in amino acids: CASSQAPQGLGRLGYTF. In DNA, the CDR3 is TGCGCCAGCAGCCAAGCCCCACAGGGCTTGGGGAGGTTAGGCTACACCTTC.

In its sample, this clonotype was seen once. The chain is built from TRBV3-1 and TRBJ2-1; 11 bases are a match to TRBD2. The CDR3 runs to 16 residues. Trimming took 3 bases from V and 12 from J; bases not matched to a gene: 13. Germline V lookup: CDR1 LGHDT, CDR2 YNNKEL (reference sequence). CDR3 nucleotides: TGTGCCAGCAGCCATAAACGACTAGCGGGGCTCAGCGTGCAGTTCTTC. It yields the protein CASSHKRLAGLSVQFF.

In this sample, this clonotype turned up a few times. The J gene is TRBJ2-1, the V gene TRBV9; TRBD2 matches 7 bases. This CDR3 has 16 residues. V trimming: 4 bases; J trimming: 3 bases; junction bases outside the gene matches: 10. Germline lookup yields CDR1 SGDLS and CDR2 YYNGEE. As DNA, the CDR3 is TGTGCCAGCAGCCCGGGGAGGAGGGAGGGCTACAATGAGCAGTTCTTC. Protein product: CASSPGRREGYNEQFF.

The J gene is TRBJ2-3, the V gene TRBV28; D unclear. Germline CDR1 reads MDHEN; CDR2 reads SYDVKM. V lost 8 bases and J lost 3, with 15 bases in between. This CDR3 contains 14 residues. The CDR3 here is CASLLSLGTDTQYF. CDR3 sequence (DNA): TGTGCCAGCCTACTCAGCCTGGGGACAGATACGCAGTATTTT.

This clonotype has more than one count but fewer than ten. The chain joins TRBV28 to TRBJ1-4, with 7 nucleotides matching TRBD1. The J segment lost 6 bases and the V segment lost 5 bases, leaving 12 bases of the junction unmatched. The germline gives CDR1 MDHEN, CDR2 SYDVKM. This CDR3 contains 16 residues. The CDR3 DNA is TGTGCCAGCAGTCCTACAACAGGGGCGTTGTATGAAAAACTGTTTTTT. Translating it yields CASSPTTGALYEKLFF.

The sample holds many counts of this clonotype. This chain joins TRBV7-9 and TRBJ1-1; D unresolved. This CDR3 is built from 14 residues. Germline CDR1 SEHNR, CDR2 FQNEAQ (reference sequence). Deletions cut 1 base from V and 0 bases from J, with 6 bases between. The CDR3 bases are TGTGCCAGCAGCTTAGTGACGTTGAACACTGAAGCTTTCTTT. Residues: CASSLVTLNTEAFF.

In its sample, this clonotype was seen a few times. The gene calls are TRBV2 and TRBJ2-7; a weak D match, TRBD1 (5 bases). The V end was cut by 2 bases, the J end by 2 bases, with 19 bases between. The CDR3 spans 17 residues. Germline CDR1 reads SNHLY; CDR2 reads FYNNEI. The CDR3 DNA follows: TGTGCCAGCAGTGAAAGGTATTCAGGGAATAGGGCCTACGAGCAGTACTTC. This sequence encodes CASSERYSGNRAYEQYF.

The chain recombines TRBV4-1 with TRBJ1-1; D is possibly TRBD1 (6 bases). This CDR3 region has 15 residues. Germline values: CDR1 MGHRA, CDR2 YSYEKL. V gave up 0 bases and J gave up 1 base, with 9 bases separating them. DNA for the CDR3: TGCGCCAGCAGCCAAGAGCAGGGGAAGAACACTGAAGCTTTCTTT. Translating gives CASSQEQGKNTEAFF.

This rearrangement joins TRBV4-2 to TRBJ2-3; TRBD2 aligns across 9 bases. The J segment lost 1 base and the V segment lost 1 base, leaving 3 bases of the junction unmatched. Looked up from germline, CDR1 is LGHNA and CDR2 is YNFKEQ. This CDR3 is 16 amino acids long. Written as DNA, the CDR3 is TGTGCCAGCAGCCAAGGTCAGCGGGGGGGCACAGATACGCAGTATTTT. This sequence encodes CASSQGQRGGTDTQYF.

The chain links TRBV29-1 to TRBJ2-5; perhaps TRBD1 as D (6 bases). The V end lost 8 bases, the J end lost 5 bases, and 15 bases lay between the germline ends. The CDR3 spans 12 residues. Germline V lookup: CDR1 SQVTM, CDR2 ANQGSEA. This CDR3 is CSFKQGSETQYF. CDR3 DNA: TGCAGCTTTAAACAGGGTTCTGAGACCCAGTACTTC.

This clonotype was found a few times. The rearrangement links TRBV7-8 to TRBJ2-7, with 8 bases lining up with TRBD2. J lost 2 bases, V lost 4 bases, and 4 bases had no gene match. This CDR3 is built from 14 residues. The germline V gene has CDR1 SGHVS and CDR2 FQNEAQ. Written as DNA, the CDR3 is TGTGCCAGCAGCTCGATAGCGGGGACCTACGAGCAGTACTTC. Its translation is CASSSIAGTYEQYF.

The table lists this clonotype with a few counts. CDR3 bases: TGTGCCAGCAGTATCAGAGACTATGGCTACACCTTC. Translation gives CASSIRDYGYTF. The chain uses TRBV28 and TRBJ1-2, with D hard to call. Germline V gene data show CDR1 as MDHEN and CDR2 as SYDVKM. The V gene lost 5 bases and the J gene lost 3 bases, with 7 bases spanning the gap. There are 12 residues in the CDR3.